This TCR beta chain appears in the sequencing data of a study of blood T cell repertoires in COVID-19. About the research overall: The United States, Italy and Spain supplied acute and convalescent COVID-19 samples. Sources were T cells, B-cell-depleted T cells, or PBMCs; the material itself was cDNA or gDNA.

The V gene's germline CDR1 is LNHDA and CDR2 SQIVND (reference sequence). The CDR3 extends over 16 amino acids. Between the trimmed V and J ends, which lost 6 bases and 3 bases, there was a span of 20 bases. Original analysis: Amplifying reference gene primers gave estimates of nucleated cell counts. Clones were read by immunoSEQ multiplex PCR, and TCRdb kept only the in-frame ones, dropping some. V, J and clone size derive from that table, while D and trimming were established from the DNA sequence. The profile shows around 70,000 clones, just under 80% of them singletons. The chain couples TRBV19 to TRBJ1-1; tentative D call: TRBD1 (5 bases). The receptor's source is a human donor in a cohort sampled during active COVID-19. Sequenced sample: peripheral blood. Here the CDR3 reads CASRKIGQGSDTEAFF. The CDR3 coding sequence is TGTGCCAGTAGAAAGATAGGCCAGGGATCCGACACTGAAGCTTTCTTT.